The next 3 T cell receptor beta chains were all read from a single sample in a study of blood T cells in healthy people across ages. With a J-beta primer mix and a sample-barcoded 5' primer, a second PCR ran about 7 to 12 cycles. TCRdb fed the 5' RACE reads into MiXCR, producing one record per CDR3 protein. Altogether about 620,000 distinct CDR3 sequences are present, roughly half being singletons, with the ten largest covering around an eighth. Sequencing used blood. The receptors derive from a woman aged 80 or over in good health.

In the case of this clonotype: This clone may be a read error of a much larger clone one base away. The chain links TRBV18 to TRBJ2-1; 9 bases map to TRBD1. With V trimmed by 7 bases and J by 7 bases, 2 bases remained unmatched. Germline V lookup: CDR1 KGHSH, CDR2 LQKENI. The CDR3 is made up of 12 amino acids. The CDR3 region is CASLQGANEQFF. The CDR3 bases are TGTGCCAGCTTACAGGGGGCAAATGAGCAGTTCTTC.

This clonotype was recorded a few times. The chain joins TRBV18 to TRBJ2-5; tentative D call: TRBD1 (5 bases). The CDR3 length is 12 residues. Germline CDR1 and CDR2: KGHSH and LQKENI. Between the trimmed V and J ends, which lost 2 bases and 7 bases, there was a span of 8 bases. The CDR3 bases are TGTGCCAGCTCACCAAGGGGTTTGACCCAGTACTTC. Its protein product is CASSPRGLTQYF.

In this sample, this clonotype turned up a few times. The chain combines TRBV29-1 with TRBJ1-1, with D uncertain. The V gene lost 4 bases and the J gene lost 1 base, with 13 bases spanning the gap. Germline assignment: CDR1 SQVTM and CDR2 ANQGSEA. CDR3 size: 14 residues. CDR3 in DNA: TGCAGCGTTGGGCGGCGTTTACAGAACACTGAAGCTTTCTTT. This encodes CSVGRRLQNTEAFF.